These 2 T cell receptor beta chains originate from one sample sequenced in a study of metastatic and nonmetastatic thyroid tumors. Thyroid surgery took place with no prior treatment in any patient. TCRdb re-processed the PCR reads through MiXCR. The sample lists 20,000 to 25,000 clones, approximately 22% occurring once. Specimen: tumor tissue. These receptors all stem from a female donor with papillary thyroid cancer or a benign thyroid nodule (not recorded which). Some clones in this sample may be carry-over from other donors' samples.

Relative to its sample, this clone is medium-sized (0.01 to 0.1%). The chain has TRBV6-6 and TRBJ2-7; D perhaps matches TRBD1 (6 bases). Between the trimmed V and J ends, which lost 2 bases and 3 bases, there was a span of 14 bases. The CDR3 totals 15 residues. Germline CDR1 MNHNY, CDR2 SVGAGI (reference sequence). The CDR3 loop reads CASSYGRAGDYEQYF. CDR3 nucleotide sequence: TGTGCCAGCAGTTACGGTAGAGCAGGGGACTACGAGCAGTACTTC.

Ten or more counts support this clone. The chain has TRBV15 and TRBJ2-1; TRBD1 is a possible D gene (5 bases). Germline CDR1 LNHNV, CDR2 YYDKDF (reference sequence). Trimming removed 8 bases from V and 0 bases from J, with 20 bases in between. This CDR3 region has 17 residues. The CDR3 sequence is CATGDGAKGLSYNEQFF. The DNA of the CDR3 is TGTGCCACCGGAGATGGGGCTAAAGGCCTCTCCTACAATGAGCAGTTCTTC.